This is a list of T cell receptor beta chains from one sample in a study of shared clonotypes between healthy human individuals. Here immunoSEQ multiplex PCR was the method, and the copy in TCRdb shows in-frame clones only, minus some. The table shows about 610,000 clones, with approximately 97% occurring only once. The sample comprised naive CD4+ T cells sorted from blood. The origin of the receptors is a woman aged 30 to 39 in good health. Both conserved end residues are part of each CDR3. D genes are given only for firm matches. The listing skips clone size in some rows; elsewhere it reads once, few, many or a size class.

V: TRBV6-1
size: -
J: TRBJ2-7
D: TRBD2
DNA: TGTGCCAGCAGTGAACAGACTAGCAGCTCGTACTTC
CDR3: CASSEQTSSSYF

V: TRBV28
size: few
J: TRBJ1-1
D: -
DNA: TGTGCCAGCAGTTGGTCTCCCGGCACTGAAGCTTTCTTT
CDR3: CASSWSPGTEAFF

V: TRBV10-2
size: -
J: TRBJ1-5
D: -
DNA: TGCGCCAGCAGTGAGTTTCAGCCCAATCAGCCCCAGCATTTT
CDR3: CASSEFQPNQPQHF

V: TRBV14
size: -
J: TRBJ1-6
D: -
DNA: TGTGCCAGCAGCCCGCGGACAGATTCACCCCTCCACTTT
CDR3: CASSPRTDSPLHF

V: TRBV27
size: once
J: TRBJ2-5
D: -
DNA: TGTGCCAGCAGTTCACACCGGGACAACCAAGAGACCCAGTACTTC
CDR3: CASSSHRDNQETQYF

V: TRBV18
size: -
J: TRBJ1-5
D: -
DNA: TGTGCCAGCTCACCGGGGCACTTTCAGCCCCAGCATTTT
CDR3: CASSPGHFQPQHF

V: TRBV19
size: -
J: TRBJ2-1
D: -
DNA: TGTGCCAGTAGCCAGAAGCGGATCTCAAACGTCAATGAGCAGTTCTTC
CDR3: CASSQKRISNVNEQFF

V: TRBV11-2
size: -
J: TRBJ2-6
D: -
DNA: TGTGCCAGCAGCTTTAAAAGGGCTGGGGCCAACGTCCTGACTTTC
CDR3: CASSFKRAGANVLTF

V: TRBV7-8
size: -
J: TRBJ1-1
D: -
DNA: TGTGCCAGCAGCTTAGTCCAGGGGAACACTGAAGCTTTCTTT
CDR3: CASSLVQGNTEAFF

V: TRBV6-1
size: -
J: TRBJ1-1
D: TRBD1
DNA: TGTGCCAGCAGTGAGCAGACAGGGGAGGGGACTGAAGCTTTCTTT
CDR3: CASSEQTGEGTEAFF

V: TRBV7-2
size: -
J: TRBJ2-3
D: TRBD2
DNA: TGTGCCAGCAGTGAGACTAGCGGGAATACAGATACGCAGTATTTT
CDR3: CASSETSGNTDTQYF

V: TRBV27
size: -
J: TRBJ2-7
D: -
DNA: TGTGCCAGCAGTATGTCCGGACGGGGGCCAGGCTCCTACGAGCAGTACTTC
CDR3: CASSMSGRGPGSYEQYF

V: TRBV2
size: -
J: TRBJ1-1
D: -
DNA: TGTGCCAGCAGTGAAATAGGAGGGAGGAGATACATGAACACTGAAGCTTTCTTT
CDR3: CASSEIGGRRYMNTEAFF

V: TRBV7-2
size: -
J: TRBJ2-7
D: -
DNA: TGTGCCAGCAGCCCAGGTGACCGGCGGGGAGAGCAGTACTTC
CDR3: CASSPGDRRGEQYF

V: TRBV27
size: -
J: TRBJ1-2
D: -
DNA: TGTGCCAGCCCACAAGCTAACTATGGCTACACCTTC
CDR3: CASPQANYGYTF

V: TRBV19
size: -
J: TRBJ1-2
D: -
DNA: TGTGCCAGTAGTATAGTGCGGGGGCATGGCTACACCTTC
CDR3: CASSIVRGHGYTF

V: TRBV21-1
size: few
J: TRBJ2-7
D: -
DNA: TGTGCCAGCAGCAAAGACCTTAGGGACAGGGTTTCCTACGAGCAGTACTTC
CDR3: CASSKDLRDRVSYEQYF

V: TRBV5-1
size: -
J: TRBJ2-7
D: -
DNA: TGCGCCAGCAAAGCAGGAGAGACCTCCTACGAGCAGTACTTC
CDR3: CASKAGETSYEQYF

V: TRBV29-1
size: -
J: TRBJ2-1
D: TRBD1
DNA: TGCAGCGTTAACAGGGGGTACATCAATGAGCAGTTCTTC
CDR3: CSVNRGYINEQFF

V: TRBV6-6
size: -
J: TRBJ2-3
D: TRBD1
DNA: TGTGCCAGCAGGCGACAGGGACAGGACACAGATACGCAGTATTTT
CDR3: CASRRQGQDTDTQYF

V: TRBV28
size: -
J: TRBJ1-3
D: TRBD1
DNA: TGTGCCAGCAGTTATGACAGGGTCTTTGGAAACACCATATATTTT
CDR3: CASSYDRVFGNTIYF

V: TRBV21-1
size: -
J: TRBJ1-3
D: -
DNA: TGTGCCATTCCAAGGGGGCCCAAAGAATCGGGTTCTGGAAACACCATATATTTT
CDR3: CAIPRGPKESGSGNTIYF

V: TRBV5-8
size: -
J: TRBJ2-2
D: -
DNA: TGTGCCAGCAGCCCCGCCCCCCGTTTTTGGGGAACCGGGGAGCTGTTTTTT
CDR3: CASSPAPRFWGTGELFF

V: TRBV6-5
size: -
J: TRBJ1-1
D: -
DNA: TGTGCCAGCAGTTACTCTTCGTACGGGATTCCTGAAGCTTTCTTT
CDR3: CASSYSSYGIPEAFF

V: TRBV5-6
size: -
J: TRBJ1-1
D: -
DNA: TGTGCCAGCAGCTTGGGGGCGCTGGGAACGAACACTGAAGCTTTCTTT
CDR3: CASSLGALGTNTEAFF

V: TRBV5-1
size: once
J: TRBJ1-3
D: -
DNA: TGCGCCAGCAGACTAGTTCCACGGACAGAGGTTGGAAACACCATATATTTT
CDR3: CASRLVPRTEVGNTIYF

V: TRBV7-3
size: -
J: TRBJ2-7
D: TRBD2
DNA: TGTGCCAGCAGCTCAACACTTCGGCAGGGAGGACTAGCGGGAGGCCTATCGTCCTACGAGCAGTACTTC
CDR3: CASSSTLRQGGLAGGLSSYEQYF